This T cell receptor beta chain was sequenced in a study of blood T cell repertoires in COVID-19. TCRdb keeps only in-frame clones here, not all; method: immunoSEQ multiplex PCR. The sample has under 300,000 clones, about nine tenths seen once. This clone was detected only a few times. The sample contains more than one DNA sequence encoding this CDR3. The CDR3 runs to 14 residues. V lost 2 bases to trimming and J lost 7 bases, with 12 bases between them. Germline V CDR1 and CDR2: SGDLS, YYNGEE. Sequencing input: PBMCs or T cells enriched from blood (not recorded which). The source of this sequence is a woman between 18 and 29 years old who had recovered from COVID-19. This chain joins TRBV9 and TRBJ1-4; perhaps TRBD1 as D (6 bases). The CDR3 loop reads CASSVGGLGEKLFF. The CDR3 DNA reads as TGTGCCAGCAGCGTCGGGGGGCTCGGTGAAAAACTGTTTTTT.